This TCR beta chain appears in the sequencing data of a study of T cells in Graves' hyperthyroidism and ophthalmopathy. This clonotype was observed a handful of times. The CDR3 sequence is 17 residues long. Losses at the gene ends were 5 bases for V and 1 base for J; bases not matched to a gene: 15. The germline CDR1 and CDR2 sequences are DFQATT and SNEGSKA (reference sequence). RNA transcripts provided the source from which TCR beta CDR3 regions were amplified. The study used the HTBI primer set for a first-round RT-PCR of the TCR CDR3. One entry per CDR3 protein, called by TCRdb with MiXCR from the multiplex PCR reads. The data hold a few hundred thousand distinct CDR3 sequences, with less than 20% observed a single time.

The sequence was obtained from a woman in her late teens or twenties with Graves' hyperthyroidism that later progressed to Graves' ophthalmopathy. Material: blood. J is TRBJ2-5 and V is TRBV20-1; the match to TRBD1 covers 8 bases. This CDR3 reads CSAPRPGGLISQETQYF. The CDR3 DNA is TGCAGTGCTCCTCGGCCAGGGGGCCTGATTTCCCAAGAGACCCAGTACTTC.